These T cell receptor beta chains were read from a single sample in a study of blood T cell repertoires in COVID-19. TCRdb's table, derived via immunoSEQ multiplex PCR, lists solely in-frame clones and lacks some. The table shows approximately 150,000 clones, with roughly nine tenths occurring only once. Sequencing was done on a sample of peripheral blood. The receptors come from a human donor in a cohort sampled during active COVID-19. The CDR3 runs from the conserved cysteine through the conserved F or W. A D gene is named only where the DNA matches it firmly. Where a row states a size, it is once, few, many or the class of an expanded clone; other rows omit it.

abundance: NA
j_gene: TRBJ2-5
v_gene: TRBV4-1
d_gene: NA
CDR3nt: TGCGCCAGCAGCCAAGGAAGGGGAGAGACCCAGTACTTC
CDR3aa: CASSQGRGETQYF

abundance: NA
j_gene: TRBJ1-2
v_gene: TRBV9
d_gene: NA
CDR3nt: TGTGCCAGCAGCAGACGGACTGCCAACTATGGCTACACCTTC
CDR3aa: CASSRRTANYGYTF

abundance: few
j_gene: TRBJ2-7
v_gene: TRBV4-1
d_gene: TRBD2
CDR3nt: TGCGCCAGCAGCCATTCTCGGACTAGCGGGGGCTACGAGCAGTACTTC
CDR3aa: CASSHSRTSGGYEQYF

abundance: NA
j_gene: TRBJ2-3
v_gene: TRBV7-2
d_gene: TRBD2
CDR3nt: TGTGCCAGCAGCTTAGTTGGCGGGGGGAGCACAGATACGCAGTATTTT
CDR3aa: CASSLVGGGSTDTQYF

abundance: NA
j_gene: TRBJ2-3
v_gene: TRBV3-1/TRBV3-2
d_gene: TRBD1
CDR3nt: TGTGCCAGCGCGGGACAGGGAATAGATACGCAGTATTTT
CDR3aa: CASAGQGIDTQYF

abundance: NA
j_gene: TRBJ2-7
v_gene: TRBV27
d_gene: TRBD1
CDR3nt: TGTGCCAGCAGTTTGGGGGTTCCCGGGACAGGGGCCCTGGGCCTACTTTACTTC
CDR3aa: CASSLGVPGTGALGLLYF

abundance: NA
j_gene: TRBJ1-4
v_gene: TRBV5-1
d_gene: NA
CDR3nt: TGCGCCAGCAGTTGGGCCGACAGGTCGGAAAAACTGTTTTTT
CDR3aa: CASSWADRSEKLFF

abundance: NA
j_gene: TRBJ1-6
v_gene: TRBV7-3
d_gene: NA
CDR3nt: TGTGCCAGCAGCTTTGCGGGCGCAGATAATTCACCCCTCCACTTT
CDR3aa: CASSFAGADNSPLHF

abundance: NA
j_gene: TRBJ2-4
v_gene: TRBV4-1
d_gene: NA
CDR3nt: TGCGCCAGCAGCCAACCCCGGGCAGGGTCCAAAAACATTCAGTACTTC
CDR3aa: CASSQPRAGSKNIQYF

abundance: NA
j_gene: TRBJ2-1
v_gene: TRBV9
d_gene: NA
CDR3nt: TGTGCCAGCAGCGTAGAGGGGTTGTCCTACAATGAGCAGTTCTTC
CDR3aa: CASSVEGLSYNEQFF

abundance: NA
j_gene: TRBJ1-6
v_gene: TRBV16
d_gene: NA
CDR3nt: TGTGCCAGCAGCCCGACAACGGGGTCCTATAATTCACCCCTCCACTTT
CDR3aa: CASSPTTGSYNSPLHF

abundance: NA
j_gene: TRBJ1-2
v_gene: TRBV4-1
d_gene: TRBD1
CDR3nt: TGCGCCAGCAGCCCTACCGGGACAGTGAGATATGGCTACACCTTC
CDR3aa: CASSPTGTVRYGYTF

abundance: once
j_gene: TRBJ2-1
v_gene: TRBV5-1
d_gene: NA
CDR3nt: TGCGCCAGCAGCCCCCTCCTGAGGGCGGGGCCCCACAATGAGCAGTTCTTC
CDR3aa: CASSPLLRAGPHNEQFF

abundance: once
j_gene: TRBJ1-5
v_gene: TRBV21-1
d_gene: NA
CDR3nt: TGTGCCAGCAGCAAAACGACTTCCCGGGACAGGGGACAGCCCCAGCATTTT
CDR3aa: CASSKTTSRDRGQPQHF

abundance: NA
j_gene: TRBJ1-2
v_gene: TRBV5-5
d_gene: TRBD1
CDR3nt: TGTGCCAGCAGCACACAGGGGGCGCAGATAATCGATGGCTACACCTTC
CDR3aa: CASSTQGAQIIDGYTF

abundance: NA
j_gene: TRBJ1-2
v_gene: TRBV9
d_gene: NA
CDR3nt: TGTGCTAGCAGCGCCGGGGAGGACTATGGCTACACCTTC
CDR3aa: CASSAGEDYGYTF

abundance: NA
j_gene: TRBJ2-5
v_gene: TRBV25-1
d_gene: TRBD2
CDR3nt: TGTGCCAGCAGTGAATATGGGCGGGGGGGCCTGGAGACCCAGTACTTC
CDR3aa: CASSEYGRGGLETQYF

abundance: NA
j_gene: TRBJ2-2
v_gene: TRBV5-1
d_gene: TRBD1
CDR3nt: TGCGCCAGCAAGGTTCGACAGGGTAGGACCGGGGAGCTGTTTTTT
CDR3aa: CASKVRQGRTGELFF

abundance: NA
j_gene: TRBJ2-3
v_gene: TRBV6-6
d_gene: NA
CDR3nt: TGTGCCAGCAGGGTACAGGGTTCAGATACGCAGTATTTT
CDR3aa: CASRVQGSDTQYF

abundance: NA
j_gene: TRBJ1-5
v_gene: TRBV13
d_gene: NA
CDR3nt: TGTGCCAGCAGCTTAGGAGGGACTCTTCTAAATCAGCCCCAGCATTTT
CDR3aa: CASSLGGTLLNQPQHF

abundance: NA
j_gene: TRBJ2-7
v_gene: TRBV19
d_gene: NA
CDR3nt: TGTGCCAGTAGTATAAGCCCGCGGCACGGCGAGCAGTACTTC
CDR3aa: CASSISPRHGEQYF

abundance: NA
j_gene: TRBJ1-1
v_gene: TRBV19
d_gene: NA
CDR3nt: TGTGCCAGTAGTTCACCCGGGACTGCGAACACTGAAGCTTTCTTT
CDR3aa: CASSSPGTANTEAFF

abundance: once
j_gene: TRBJ2-1
v_gene: TRBV7-8
d_gene: TRBD1
CDR3nt: TGTGCCAGCAGCTTAGGGGGACAGCAATACAATGAGCAGTTCTTC
CDR3aa: CASSLGGQQYNEQFF

abundance: NA
j_gene: TRBJ2-3
v_gene: TRBV2
d_gene: TRBD2
CDR3nt: TGTGCCAGCGGGCGGGGGTTTGGGACAGATACGCAGTATTTT
CDR3aa: CASGRGFGTDTQYF

abundance: once
j_gene: TRBJ1-2
v_gene: TRBV25-1
d_gene: NA
CDR3nt: TGTGCCAGCAGTGGCATTCCGACGGATCCTCAAGTGAGGGGCTACACCTTC
CDR3aa: CASSGIPTDPQVRGYTF